Given below is one T cell receptor beta chain in context. Its antigen is not known. PCR involved 60 Vbeta and 13 Jbeta primers. Profiled with immunoSEQ multiplex PCR; TCRdb holds only in-frame clones, not every one. Here the sample spans more than 80,000 clones, 69% being singletons. These data belong to a study of cytomegalovirus exposure and HLA in healthy donors. The study, taken as a whole, reports: Productive rates of about 87% or about 30% were seen for most TCR beta V segments in an earlier analysis. V- and J-gene trimming of TCR beta was linked (in a later analysis) to a missense DCLRE1C variant.

The TCR was taken from a man between 45 and 60 years old in good health and CMV-seronegative. Sequencing was done on a sample of PBMCs.

The CDR3 region has the DNA TGCGCCAGCAGCTTTGGCGGGACAGATAATTCACCCCTCCACTTT. Its protein product is CASSFGGTDNSPLHF. The J gene is TRBJ1-6, the V gene TRBV5-1; 7 nucleotides agree with TRBD1. Germline V gene lookup returns CDR1 SGHRS and CDR2 YFSETQ. The CDR3 totals 15 residues. Unmatched junction bases numbered 4, after V lost 2 bases and J lost 5 bases.